This T cell receptor (beta chain) was captured in a study of CD8+ T cells in alopecia areata. The table lists this clone with a few counts. V was clipped by 4 bases and J by 4 bases; unmatched bases: 12. The CDR3 runs to 16 residues. Germline CDR1 reads SGDLS; CDR2 reads YYNGEE. RNA was extracted and reverse transcribed into cDNA as the sequencing template. Only in-frame clones appear in the TCRdb table, and some are missing; sequencing was by immunoSEQ multiplex PCR. The sample records over 110,000 clones, 45% to 60% being singletons. The sample in question was CD4+ T cells sorted from blood, obtained at week 0. This chain uses TRBV9 with TRBJ2-3; 7 positions agree with TRBD1. The receptor's source is a human donor with alopecia areata. CDR3 coding DNA: TGTGCCAGCAGCCTAAGAGGGGGCGCGGCTGCAGATACGCAGTATTTT. Translation: CASSLRGGAAADTQYF.